The present TCR beta chain was sequenced within a study of Ad26.COV2.S vaccination and SARS-CoV-2 variants. Study findings and constraints: Ad26.COV2.S recipients had broader spike-specific TCRs (P = 0.0014).

Treatment denoted: 19 received Ad26.COV2.S at low or high dose, single or two shots; 5 received placebo; per-sample allocation not given. Each sample was drawn 63 days after the first injection (of vaccine or placebo). V was pared by 3 bases and J by 10 bases, with 7 bases between. CDR1 is DFQATT and CDR2 is SNEGSKA in the germline V gene (reference sequence). This CDR3 spans 10 amino acids. Using immunoSEQ multiplex PCR, the repertoire was profiled, and TCRdb retains in-frame clones only, with some absent. The sample lists about 320,000 clones, approximately 86% seen once, with under 2% in the top ten. As regards this clone: Its specificity is unknown.

V and J are TRBV20-1 and TRBJ2-1; D not resolved. The TCR comes from a person between 18 and 65 years old who received the Ad26.COV2.S COVID-19 vaccine or a placebo. The specimen was peripheral blood, collected in a trial of Ad26.COV2.S vaccine versus placebo. In DNA form, the CDR3 reads TGCAGTGCTAGTCCCCGGGAGCAGTTCTTC. Its translation is CSASPREQFF.